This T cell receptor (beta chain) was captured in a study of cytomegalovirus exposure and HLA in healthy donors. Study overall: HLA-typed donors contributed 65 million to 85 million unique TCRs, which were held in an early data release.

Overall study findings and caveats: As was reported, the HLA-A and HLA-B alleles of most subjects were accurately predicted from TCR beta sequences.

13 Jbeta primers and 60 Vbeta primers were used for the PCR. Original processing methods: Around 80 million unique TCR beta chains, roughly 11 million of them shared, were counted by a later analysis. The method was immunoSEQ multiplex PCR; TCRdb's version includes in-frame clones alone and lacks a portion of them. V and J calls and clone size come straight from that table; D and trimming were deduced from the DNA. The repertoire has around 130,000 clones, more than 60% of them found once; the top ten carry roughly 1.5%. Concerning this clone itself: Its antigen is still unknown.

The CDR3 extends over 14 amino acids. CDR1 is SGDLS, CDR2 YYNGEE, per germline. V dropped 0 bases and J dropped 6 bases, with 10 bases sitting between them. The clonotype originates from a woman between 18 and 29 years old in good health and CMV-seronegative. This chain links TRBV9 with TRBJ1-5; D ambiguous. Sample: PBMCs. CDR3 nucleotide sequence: TGTGCCAGCAGCGTAGAGAAGGGAGGTCAGCCCCAGCATTTT. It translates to CASSVEKGGQPQHF.